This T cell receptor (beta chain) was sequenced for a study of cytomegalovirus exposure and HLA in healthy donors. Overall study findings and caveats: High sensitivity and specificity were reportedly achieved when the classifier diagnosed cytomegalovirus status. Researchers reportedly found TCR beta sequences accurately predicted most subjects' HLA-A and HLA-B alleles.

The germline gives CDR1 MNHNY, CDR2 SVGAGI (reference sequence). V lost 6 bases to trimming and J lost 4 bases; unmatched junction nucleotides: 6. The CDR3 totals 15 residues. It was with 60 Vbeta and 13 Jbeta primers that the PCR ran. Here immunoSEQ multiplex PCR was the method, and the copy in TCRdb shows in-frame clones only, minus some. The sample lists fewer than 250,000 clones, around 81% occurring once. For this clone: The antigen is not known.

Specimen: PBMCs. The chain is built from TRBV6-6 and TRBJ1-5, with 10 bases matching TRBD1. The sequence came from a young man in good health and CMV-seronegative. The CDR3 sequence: CASRSGTGVNQPQHF. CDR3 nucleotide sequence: TGTGCCAGCAGATCCGGGACAGGGGTAAATCAGCCCCAGCATTTT.